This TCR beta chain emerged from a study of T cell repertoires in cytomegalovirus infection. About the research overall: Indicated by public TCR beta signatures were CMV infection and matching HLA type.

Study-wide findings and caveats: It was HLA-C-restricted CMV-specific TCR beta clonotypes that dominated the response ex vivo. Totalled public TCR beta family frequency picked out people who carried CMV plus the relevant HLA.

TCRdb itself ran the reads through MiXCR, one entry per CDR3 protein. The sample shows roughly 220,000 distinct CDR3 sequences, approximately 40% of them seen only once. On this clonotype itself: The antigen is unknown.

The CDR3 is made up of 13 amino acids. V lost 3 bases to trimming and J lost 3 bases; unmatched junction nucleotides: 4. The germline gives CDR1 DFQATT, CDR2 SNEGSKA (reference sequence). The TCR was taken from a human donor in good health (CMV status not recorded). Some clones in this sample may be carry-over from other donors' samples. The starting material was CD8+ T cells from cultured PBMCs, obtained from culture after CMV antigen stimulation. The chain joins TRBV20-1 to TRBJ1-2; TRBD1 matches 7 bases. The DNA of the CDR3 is TGCAGTGCTAGGAGAACAGGGGACTATGGCTACACCTTC. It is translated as CSARRTGDYGYTF.